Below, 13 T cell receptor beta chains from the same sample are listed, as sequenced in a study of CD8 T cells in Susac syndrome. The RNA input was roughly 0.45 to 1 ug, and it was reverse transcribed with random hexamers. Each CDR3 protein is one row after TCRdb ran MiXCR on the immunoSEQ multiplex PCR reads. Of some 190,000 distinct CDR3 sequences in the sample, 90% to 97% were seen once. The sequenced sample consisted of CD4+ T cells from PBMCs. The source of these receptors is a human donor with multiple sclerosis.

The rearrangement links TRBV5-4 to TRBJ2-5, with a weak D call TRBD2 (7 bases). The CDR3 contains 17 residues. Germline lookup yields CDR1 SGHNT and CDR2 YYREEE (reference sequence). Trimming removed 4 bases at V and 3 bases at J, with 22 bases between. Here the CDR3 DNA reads TGTGCCAGCAGCCCGGCGCGGGGGCGCCGATCGGAAGAGACCCAGTACTTC. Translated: CASSPARGRRSEETQYF.

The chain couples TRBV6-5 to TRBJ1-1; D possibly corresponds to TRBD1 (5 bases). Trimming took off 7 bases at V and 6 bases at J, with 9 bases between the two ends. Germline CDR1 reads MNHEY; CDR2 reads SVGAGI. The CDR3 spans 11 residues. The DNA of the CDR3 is TGTGCCAGCATTGGAGGGGCTGAAGCTTTCTTT. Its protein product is CASIGGAEAFF.

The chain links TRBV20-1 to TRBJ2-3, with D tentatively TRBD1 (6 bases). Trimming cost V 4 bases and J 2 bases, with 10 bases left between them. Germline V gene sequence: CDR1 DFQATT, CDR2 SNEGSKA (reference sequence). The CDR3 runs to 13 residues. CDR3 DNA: TGCAGTGCTACGGACAGCCACACAGATACGCAGTATTTT. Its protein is CSATDSHTDTQYF.

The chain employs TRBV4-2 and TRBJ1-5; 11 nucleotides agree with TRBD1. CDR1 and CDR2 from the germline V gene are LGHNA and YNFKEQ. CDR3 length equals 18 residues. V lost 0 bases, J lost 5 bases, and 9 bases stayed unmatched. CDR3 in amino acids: CASSQDRDRGNKDQPQHF. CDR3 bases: TGTGCCAGCAGCCAAGACCGGGACAGGGGGAATAAAGATCAGCCCCAGCATTTT.

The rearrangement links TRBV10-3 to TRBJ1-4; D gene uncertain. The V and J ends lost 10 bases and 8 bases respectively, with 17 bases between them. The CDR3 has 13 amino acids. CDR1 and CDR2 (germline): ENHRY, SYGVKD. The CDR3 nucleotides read TGTGCCACGTCCGGGAGGCCAGGAGAAAAACTGTTTTTT. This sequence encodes CATSGRPGEKLFF.

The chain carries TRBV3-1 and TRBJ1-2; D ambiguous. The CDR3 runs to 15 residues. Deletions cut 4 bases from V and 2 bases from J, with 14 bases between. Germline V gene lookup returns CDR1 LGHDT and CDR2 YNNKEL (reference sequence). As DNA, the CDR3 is TGTGCCAGCAGCCCCAGAGAGGGCAGAAACTATGGCTACACCTTC. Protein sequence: CASSPREGRNYGYTF.

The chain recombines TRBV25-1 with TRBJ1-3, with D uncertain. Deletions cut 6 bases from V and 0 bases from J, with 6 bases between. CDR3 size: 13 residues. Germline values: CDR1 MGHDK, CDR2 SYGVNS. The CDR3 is CASRLSSGNTIYF. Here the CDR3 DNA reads TGTGCCAGCAGGTTGAGCTCTGGAAACACCATATATTTT.

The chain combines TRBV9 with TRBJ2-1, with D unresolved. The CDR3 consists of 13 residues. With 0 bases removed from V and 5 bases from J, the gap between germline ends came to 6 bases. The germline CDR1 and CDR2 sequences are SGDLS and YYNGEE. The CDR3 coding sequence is TGTGCCAGCAGCGTAGATCCCAACAATGAGCAGTTCTTC. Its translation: CASSVDPNNEQFF.

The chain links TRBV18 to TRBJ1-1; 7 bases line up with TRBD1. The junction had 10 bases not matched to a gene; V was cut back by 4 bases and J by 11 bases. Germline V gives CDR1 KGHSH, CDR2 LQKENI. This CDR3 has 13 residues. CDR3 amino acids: CASSLLDRAGAFF. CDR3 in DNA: TGTGCCAGCTCACTGCTCGACAGGGCAGGGGCTTTCTTT.

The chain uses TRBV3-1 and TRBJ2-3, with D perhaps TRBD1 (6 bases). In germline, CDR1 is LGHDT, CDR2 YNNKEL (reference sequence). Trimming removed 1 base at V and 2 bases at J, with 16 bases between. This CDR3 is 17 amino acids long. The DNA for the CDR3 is TGTGCCAGCAGCCAAGCGGACAGTCGACTTCACACAGATACGCAGTATTTT. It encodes CASSQADSRLHTDTQYF.

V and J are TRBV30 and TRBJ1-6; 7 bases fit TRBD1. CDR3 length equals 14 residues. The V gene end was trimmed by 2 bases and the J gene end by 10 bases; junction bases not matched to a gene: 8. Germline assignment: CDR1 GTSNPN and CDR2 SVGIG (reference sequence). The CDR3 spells CAWSRGQGNSPLHF. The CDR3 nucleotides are TGTGCCTGGAGTAGGGGGCAGGGGAACTCACCCCTCCACTTT.

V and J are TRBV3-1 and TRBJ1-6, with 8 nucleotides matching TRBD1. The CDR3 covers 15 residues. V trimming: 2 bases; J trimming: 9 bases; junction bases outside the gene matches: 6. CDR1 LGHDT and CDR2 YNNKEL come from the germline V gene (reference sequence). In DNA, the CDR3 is TGTGCCAGCAGCCAAAAACGGACAGGGAGTTCACCCCTCCACTTT. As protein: CASSQKRTGSSPLHF.

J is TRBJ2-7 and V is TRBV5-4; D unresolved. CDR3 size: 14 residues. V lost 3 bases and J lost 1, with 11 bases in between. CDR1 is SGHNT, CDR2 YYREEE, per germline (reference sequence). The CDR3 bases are TGTGCCAGCAGCTGGCCAGGACCTTCCTACGAGCAGTACTTC. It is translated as CASSWPGPSYEQYF.